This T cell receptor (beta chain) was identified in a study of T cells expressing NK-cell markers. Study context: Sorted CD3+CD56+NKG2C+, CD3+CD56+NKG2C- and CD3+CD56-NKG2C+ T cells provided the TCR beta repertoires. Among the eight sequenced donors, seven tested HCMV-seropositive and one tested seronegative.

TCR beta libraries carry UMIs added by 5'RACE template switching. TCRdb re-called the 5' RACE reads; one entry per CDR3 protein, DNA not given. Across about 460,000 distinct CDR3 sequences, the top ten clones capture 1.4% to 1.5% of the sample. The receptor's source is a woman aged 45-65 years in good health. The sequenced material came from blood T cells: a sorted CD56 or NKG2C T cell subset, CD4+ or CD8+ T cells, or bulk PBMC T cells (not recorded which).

The CDR3 here is CSASFEVGNEQFF. The chain carries TRBV20-1 and TRBJ2-1. CDR1 is DFQATT, CDR2 SNEGSKA, per germline (reference sequence). This CDR3 contains 13 residues.